This TCR beta chain comes out of a study of shared clonotypes between healthy human individuals. The V gene lost 4 bases and the J gene lost 1 base, with 14 bases spanning the gap. The CDR3 contains 16 residues. CDR1 is LGHNA, CDR2 YSLEER, per germline. The donor cohort consisted entirely of Caucasian adults residing in Nashville, Tennessee. Libraries were prepared by immunoSEQ multiplex PCR; TCRdb keeps only in-frame clonotypes and omits some of them. The table lists about 1.1 million clones, approximately 80% of them singletons. Overall study findings and caveats: Larger estimated richness was generally seen in naive subsets than in memory subsets.

This clone was detected many times. Antigen specificity is unknown. Sample: memory CD4+ T cells from PBMCs. Subset reported: CD45RA-negative fraction. The receptor comes from a man aged 18 to 29 in good health. Some clones in this sample may be carry-over from other donors' samples. The chain links TRBV4-3 to TRBJ1-3, with D possibly TRBD1 on 6 matching bases. The CDR3, as DNA: TGCGCCAGCAGCCCGTCAGGGGTTTTTTCTGGAAACACCATATATTTT. Amino acid sequence: CASSPSGVFSGNTIYF.